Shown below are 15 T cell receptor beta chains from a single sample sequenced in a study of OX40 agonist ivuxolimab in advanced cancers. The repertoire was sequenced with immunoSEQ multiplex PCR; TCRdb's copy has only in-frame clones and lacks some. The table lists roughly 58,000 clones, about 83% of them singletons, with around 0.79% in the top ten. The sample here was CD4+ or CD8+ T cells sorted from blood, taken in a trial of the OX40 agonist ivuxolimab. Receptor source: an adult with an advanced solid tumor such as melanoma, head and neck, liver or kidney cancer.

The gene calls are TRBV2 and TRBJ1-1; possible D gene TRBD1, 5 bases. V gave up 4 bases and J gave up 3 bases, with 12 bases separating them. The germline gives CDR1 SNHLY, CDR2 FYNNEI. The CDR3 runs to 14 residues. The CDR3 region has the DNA TGTGCCAGCAGTGGGCAGGGTAAGGACACTGAAGCTTTCTTT. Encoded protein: CASSGQGKDTEAFF.

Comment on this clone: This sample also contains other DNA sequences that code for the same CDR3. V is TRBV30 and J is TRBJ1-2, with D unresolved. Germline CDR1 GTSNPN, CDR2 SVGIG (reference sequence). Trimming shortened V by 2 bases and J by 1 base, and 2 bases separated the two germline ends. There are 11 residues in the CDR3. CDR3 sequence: CAWSLNYGYTF. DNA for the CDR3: TGTGCCTGGAGTCTTAACTATGGCTACACCTTC.

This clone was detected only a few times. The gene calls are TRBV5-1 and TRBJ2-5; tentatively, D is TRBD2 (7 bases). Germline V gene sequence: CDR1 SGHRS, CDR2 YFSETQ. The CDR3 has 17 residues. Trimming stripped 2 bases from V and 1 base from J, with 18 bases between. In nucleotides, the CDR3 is TGCGCCAGCAGCTTAGGGGGAGGGAGACAGTCCCAAGAGACCCAGTACTTC. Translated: CASSLGGGRQSQETQYF.

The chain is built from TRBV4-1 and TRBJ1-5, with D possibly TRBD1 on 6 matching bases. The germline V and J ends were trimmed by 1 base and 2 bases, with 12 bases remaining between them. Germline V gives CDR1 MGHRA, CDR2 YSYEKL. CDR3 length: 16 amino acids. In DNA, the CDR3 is TGCGCCAGCAGCCAAGGTGGGGGGCAGGGCAATCAGCCCCAGCATTTT. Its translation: CASSQGGGQGNQPQHF.

The CDR3 DNA reads as TGTGCCAGCAGTCGGTCCAGGCCAAACACCGGGGAGCTGTTTTTT. Translating it yields CASSRSRPNTGELFF. V is TRBV6-6 and J is TRBJ2-2; D gene unclear. The CDR3 has 15 residues. Trimming shortened V by 5 bases and J by 2 bases, and 12 bases separated the two germline ends. Per the germline V gene, CDR1 is MNHNY and CDR2 is SVGAGI (reference sequence).

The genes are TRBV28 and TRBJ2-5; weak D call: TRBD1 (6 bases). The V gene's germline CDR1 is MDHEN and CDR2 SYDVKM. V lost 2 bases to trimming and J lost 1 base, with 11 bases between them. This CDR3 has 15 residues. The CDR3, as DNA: TGTGCCAGCAGTTTACCCACAGGGCGCCAAGAGACCCAGTACTTC. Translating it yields CASSLPTGRQETQYF.

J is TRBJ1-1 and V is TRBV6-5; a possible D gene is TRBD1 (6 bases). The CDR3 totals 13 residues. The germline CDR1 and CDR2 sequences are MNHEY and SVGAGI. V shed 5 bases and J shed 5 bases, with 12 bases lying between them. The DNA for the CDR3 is TGTGCCAGCAGTAGAAAAAGGGGGACTGAAGCTTTCTTT. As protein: CASSRKRGTEAFF.

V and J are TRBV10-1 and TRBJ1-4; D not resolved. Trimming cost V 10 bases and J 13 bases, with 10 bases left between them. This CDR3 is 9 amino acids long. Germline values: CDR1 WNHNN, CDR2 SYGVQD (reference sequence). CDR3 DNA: TGCGCCACGACTGGAGGACTGTTTTTT. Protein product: CATTGGLFF.

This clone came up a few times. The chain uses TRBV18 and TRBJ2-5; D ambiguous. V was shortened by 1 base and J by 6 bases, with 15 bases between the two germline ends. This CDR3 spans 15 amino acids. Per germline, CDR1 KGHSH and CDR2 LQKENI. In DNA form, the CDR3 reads TGTGCCAGCTCACCACAGGGCCGCTTAGAGAAGACCCAGTACTTC. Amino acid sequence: CASSPQGRLEKTQYF.

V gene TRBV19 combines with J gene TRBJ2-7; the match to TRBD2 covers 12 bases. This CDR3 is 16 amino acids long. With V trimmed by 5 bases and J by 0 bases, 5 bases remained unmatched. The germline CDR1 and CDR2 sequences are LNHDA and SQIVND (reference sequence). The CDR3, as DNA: TGTGCCAGTAGTTCTTTGACTAGCGGGAGCTCCTACGAGCAGTACTTC. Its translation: CASSSLTSGSSYEQYF.

In DNA form, the CDR3 reads TGTGCCAGCAGCGTATCGTCAGATACGCAGTATTTT. This sequence encodes CASSVSSDTQYF. V gene TRBV9 combines with J gene TRBJ2-3; D is unclear. The CDR3 is 12 amino acids. V lost 1 base and J 4 bases, leaving 4 bases between the germline ends. CDR1 and CDR2 from the germline V gene are SGDLS and YYNGEE.

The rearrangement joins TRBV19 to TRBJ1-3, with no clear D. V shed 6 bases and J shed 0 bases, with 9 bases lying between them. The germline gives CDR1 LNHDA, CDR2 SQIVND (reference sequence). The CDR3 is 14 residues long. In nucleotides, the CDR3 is TGTGCCAGTAGATGGGGATCCTCTGGAAACACCATATATTTT. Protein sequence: CASRWGSSGNTIYF.

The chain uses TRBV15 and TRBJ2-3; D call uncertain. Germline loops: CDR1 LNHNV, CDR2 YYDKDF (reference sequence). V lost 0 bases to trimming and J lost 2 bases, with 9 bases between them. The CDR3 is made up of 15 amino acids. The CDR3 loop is CATSRDPWATDTQYF. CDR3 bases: TGTGCCACCAGCAGAGATCCGTGGGCCACAGATACGCAGTATTTT.

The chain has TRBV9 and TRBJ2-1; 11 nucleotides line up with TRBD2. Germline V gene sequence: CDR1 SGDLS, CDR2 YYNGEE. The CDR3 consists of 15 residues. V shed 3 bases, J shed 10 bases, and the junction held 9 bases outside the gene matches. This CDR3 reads CASSGGLAAGGEQFF. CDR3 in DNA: TGTGCCAGCAGCGGGGGACTAGCGGCTGGGGGGGAGCAGTTCTTC.

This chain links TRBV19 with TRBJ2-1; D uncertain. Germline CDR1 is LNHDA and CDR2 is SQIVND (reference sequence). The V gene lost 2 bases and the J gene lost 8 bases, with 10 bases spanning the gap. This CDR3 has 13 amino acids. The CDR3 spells CASSIKRLHEQFF. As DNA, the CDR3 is TGTGCCAGTAGTATAAAAAGGTTGCATGAGCAGTTCTTC.